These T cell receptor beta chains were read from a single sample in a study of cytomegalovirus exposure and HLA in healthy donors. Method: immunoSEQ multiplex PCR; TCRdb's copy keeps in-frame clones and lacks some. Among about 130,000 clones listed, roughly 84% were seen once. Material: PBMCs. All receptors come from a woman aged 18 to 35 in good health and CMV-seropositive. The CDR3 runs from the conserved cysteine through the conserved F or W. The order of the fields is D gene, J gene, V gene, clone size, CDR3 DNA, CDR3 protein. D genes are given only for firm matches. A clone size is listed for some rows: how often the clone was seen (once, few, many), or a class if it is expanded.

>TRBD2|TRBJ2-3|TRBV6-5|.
TGTGCCAGCAGTTACTCTAGCGGGGGAGATACGCAGTATTTT
CASSYSSGGDTQYF
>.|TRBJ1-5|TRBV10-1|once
TGCGCCACCCAGGGAAGTCAGCCCCAGCATTTT
CATQGSQPQHF
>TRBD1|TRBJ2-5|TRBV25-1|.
TGTGCCAGCAGTGTGATTGGGGTGGACAGGATCCAAGAGACCCAGTACTTC
CASSVIGVDRIQETQYF
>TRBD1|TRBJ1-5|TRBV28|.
TGTGCCAGCCACAGGGGAGATCAGCCCCAGCATTTT
CASHRGDQPQHF
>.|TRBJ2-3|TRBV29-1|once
TGCAGCGTTGCTCAGGGGACGACAGATACGCAGTATTTT
CSVAQGTTDTQYF
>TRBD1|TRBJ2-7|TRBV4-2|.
TGTGCCAGCAGCCATACGGACCGGGACAGGTCCTACGAGCAGTACTTC
CASSHTDRDRSYEQYF
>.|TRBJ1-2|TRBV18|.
TGTGCCAGCTCACCGGCGGGGACGATCCCTATTAACTATGGCTACACCTTC
CASSPAGTIPINYGYTF
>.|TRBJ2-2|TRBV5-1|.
TGCGCCAGCAGCCCAATGACATCGCTCTCCACCGGGGAGCTGTTTTTT
CASSPMTSLSTGELFF
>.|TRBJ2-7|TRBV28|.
TGTGCCAGCAGGGCCGGGGGAGAGGACGAGCAGTACTTC
CASRAGGEDEQYF
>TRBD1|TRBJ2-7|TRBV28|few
TGTGCCAGCTTGCGGGACAGGGTGTTCTACGAGCAGTACTTC
CASLRDRVFYEQYF
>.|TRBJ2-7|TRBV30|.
TGTGCCTGGTCAGCTCCGGGGAGCGTCTACGAGCAGTACTTC
CAWSAPGSVYEQYF
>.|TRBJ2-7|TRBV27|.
TGTGCCAGCAGTTCCCTTGGCGGCGAGCAGTACTTC
CASSSLGGEQYF
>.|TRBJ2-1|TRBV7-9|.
TGTGCCAGCAGCCGAGGGGGTTTTTACAATGAGCAGTTCTTC
CASSRGGFYNEQFF
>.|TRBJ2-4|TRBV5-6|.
TGTGCCAGTCGGGGAGGGGGGAACATTCAGTACTTC
CASRGGGNIQYF
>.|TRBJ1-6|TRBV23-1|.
TGCGCCAGCAGTCAATCTCCGCAGTCCAGCTCCTATAATTCACCCCTCCACTTT
CASSQSPQSSSYNSPLHF
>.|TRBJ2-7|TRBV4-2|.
TGTGCCAGCAGCCAAGATCTCGGGGGGCAGTACTTC
CASSQDLGGQYF
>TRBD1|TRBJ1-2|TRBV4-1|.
TGCGCCAGCAGCCCTTCCGCCGGGACAGACTATGGCTACACCTTC
CASSPSAGTDYGYTF
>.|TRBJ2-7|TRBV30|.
TGTGCCTGGAGGCAGGGGTACGAGCAGTACTTC
CAWRQGYEQYF
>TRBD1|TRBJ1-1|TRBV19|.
TGTGCCAGTAGTAGGACCAGGGGGCGTACTGAAGCTTTCTTT
CASSRTRGRTEAFF
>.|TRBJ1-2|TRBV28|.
TGTGCCAGCAGTTTATCCGGGACACCGACCTTGTATGGCTACACCTTC
CASSLSGTPTLYGYTF
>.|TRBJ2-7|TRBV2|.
TGTGCCAGCAAACGGGGCCTAGCGCAAACCTACGAGCAGTACTTC
CASKRGLAQTYEQYF
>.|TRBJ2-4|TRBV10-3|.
TGTGCCATCAGTGAAGTAGGCGGCAAGGTAGCCAAAAACATTCAGTACTTC
CAISEVGGKVAKNIQYF
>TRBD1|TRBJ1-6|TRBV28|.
TGTGCCAGCAGTTTAGTTACAGGGGAGACACCCCTCCACTTT
CASSLVTGETPLHF
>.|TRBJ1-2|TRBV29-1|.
TGCAGCGTTGAAGGAGGAGAGCCTAACTATGGCTACACCTTC
CSVEGGEPNYGYTF
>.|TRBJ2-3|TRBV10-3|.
TGTGCCATCAGTGACCGTTCAGATACGCAGTATTTT
CAISDRSDTQYF
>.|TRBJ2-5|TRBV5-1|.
TGCGCCAGCAGCCCACAGGGATCAGAGACCCAGTACTTC
CASSPQGSETQYF
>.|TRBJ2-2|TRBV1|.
TGCGGCTGGGGCCGGCGGGGGGGAGGAGTGGGAACCGGGGAGCTGTTTTTT
CGWGRRGGGVGTGELFF
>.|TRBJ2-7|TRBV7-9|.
TGTGCCAGCAGCTCCCTCGGCTACGAGCAGTACTTC
CASSSLGYEQYF
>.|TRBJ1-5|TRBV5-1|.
TGCGCCAGCCGGACAGACTATCAGCCCCAGCATTTT
CASRTDYQPQHF
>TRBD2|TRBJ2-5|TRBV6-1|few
TGTGCCAGCAGCCTCGGGACTAGCGGGGGGTCTATCCAGTACTTC
CASSLGTSGGSIQYF
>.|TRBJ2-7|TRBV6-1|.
TGTGCCAGCAGGGAATACGAGCAGTACTTC
CASREYEQYF
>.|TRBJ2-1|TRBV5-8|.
TGTGCCAGCAGCTCCCCTAGGGGGCTAGCGAGCTCCTACAATGAGCAGTTCTTC
CASSSPRGLASSYNEQFF
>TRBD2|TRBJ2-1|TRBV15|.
TGTGCCACCAGCAGGACTGCGCCGGGACTAGTCGACAATGAGCAGTTCTTC
CATSRTAPGLVDNEQFF
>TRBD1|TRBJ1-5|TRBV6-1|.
TGTGCCAGCAGTGAAGGGACAGGGACACTATATAGCAATCAGCCCCAGCATTTT
CASSEGTGTLYSNQPQHF
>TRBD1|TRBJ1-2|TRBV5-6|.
TGTGCCAGCAGCCAAGGGACAGTCTATGGCTACACCTTC
CASSQGTVYGYTF
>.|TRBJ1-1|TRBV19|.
TGTGCCAGTAGTATCGGGGTGGGGGCCAGTGAAGCTTTCTTT
CASSIGVGASEAFF
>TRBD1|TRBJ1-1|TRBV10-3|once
TGTGCCATCACCCGGGCCCAGGGGGGCACTGAAGCTTTCTTT
CAITRAQGGTEAFF
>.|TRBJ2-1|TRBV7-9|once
TGTGCCAGCAGCTCAGAACCGGTGACTACCCTCTTATACAATGAGCAGTTCTTC
CASSSEPVTTLLYNEQFF
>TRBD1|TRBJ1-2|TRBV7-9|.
TGTGCCAGCAGCTTTCTCACGACAGGGGGCTATGGCTACACCTTC
CASSFLTTGGYGYTF
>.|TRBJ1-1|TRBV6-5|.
TGTGCCAGCAGTCCCCCGGGTCTGAACACTGAAGCTTTCTTT
CASSPPGLNTEAFF
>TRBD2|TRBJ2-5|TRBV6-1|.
TGTGCCAGCAGTGACCTCGGCGGGGGTTTAGAGACCCAGTACTTC
CASSDLGGGLETQYF
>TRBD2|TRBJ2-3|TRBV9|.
TGTGCCAGCAGCGTAGTTGCGGGGGGGCCAGATACGCAGTATTTT
CASSVVAGGPDTQYF
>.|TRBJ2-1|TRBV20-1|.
TGCAGTACCGGCGGCAATGAGCAGTTCTTC
CSTGGNEQFF
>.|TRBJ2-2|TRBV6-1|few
TGTGCCAGCAAATGGGGGGAGGACACCGGGGAGCTGTTTTTT
CASKWGEDTGELFF
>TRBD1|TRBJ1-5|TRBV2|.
TGTGCCACCAGGACAGGCTATAGCAATCAGCCCCAGCATTTT
CATRTGYSNQPQHF
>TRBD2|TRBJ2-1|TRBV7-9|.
TGTGCCAGCAGTACGACTGTCCTAGCGGGGGACAATGAGCAGTTCTTC
CASSTTVLAGDNEQFF
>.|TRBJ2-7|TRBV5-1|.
TGCGCCAGCAGCTTGACCCCTGAGTCCTACGAGCAGTACTTC
CASSLTPESYEQYF
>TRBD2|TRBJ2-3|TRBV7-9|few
TGTGCCAGCAGCGGGACTAGCGGGGGCCAGGTTCGCACAGATACGCAGTATTTT
CASSGTSGGQVRTDTQYF
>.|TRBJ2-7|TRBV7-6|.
TGTGCCAGCAGTGAGGGAGTTTGGAGGGAGACTAGGGAGCAGTACTTC
CASSEGVWRETREQYF
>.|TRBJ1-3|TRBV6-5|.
TGTGCCAGCAGTGCCTTACAGGGCCCTGGAAACACCATATATTTT
CASSALQGPGNTIYF
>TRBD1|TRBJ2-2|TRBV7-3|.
TGTGCCAGCAGGGGGACAGGGAACACCGGGGAGCTGTTTTTT
CASRGTGNTGELFF
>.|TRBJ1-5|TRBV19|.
TGTGCCAGTAGTAAGGCAGCCCTCGGGGGTCAGCCCCAGCATTTT
CASSKAALGGQPQHF
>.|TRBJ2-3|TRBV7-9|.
TGTGCCAGCAGCTTATTCGGGGGTAGGGATACGCAGTATTTT
CASSLFGGRDTQYF
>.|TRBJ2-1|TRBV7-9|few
TGTGCCAGCAGCTTAATGAGCTCCTACAATGAGCAGTTCTTC
CASSLMSSYNEQFF